The rows below give T cell receptor beta chains drawn from one sample of a study of identical twins. TCRdb fed the 5' RACE reads into MiXCR, producing one record per CDR3 protein. Of some 590,000 distinct CDR3 sequences listed, nearly 10% were seen once; the top ten hold 2.5% to 3.5%. These sequences were also reported in another study, on yellow fever vaccine responses in identical twins.

Sequencing used PBMCs. These receptors originate from a woman aged 18-29 years in good health. Each CDR3 is given with its conserved first and last residue. Each record gives: CDR3 protein, J gene, V gene.

cdr3_aa: CASSIFKGIYEQYF
j_call: TRBJ2-7
v_call: TRBV21-1

cdr3_aa: CSVEAYEQFF
j_call: TRBJ2-1
v_call: TRBV29-1

cdr3_aa: CASSLQELATYEQYF
j_call: TRBJ2-7
v_call: TRBV12-3/TRBV12-4

cdr3_aa: CASSKGLSYEQYF
j_call: TRBJ2-7
v_call: TRBV14

cdr3_aa: CASSSSDRSHEQFF
j_call: TRBJ2-1
v_call: TRBV7-9

cdr3_aa: CASRGGGSSYNEQFF
j_call: TRBJ2-1
v_call: TRBV12-3/TRBV12-4

cdr3_aa: CSARVSVWDNEQFF
j_call: TRBJ2-1
v_call: TRBV20-1

cdr3_aa: CASSGPGTGINEQFF
j_call: TRBJ2-1
v_call: TRBV7-2

cdr3_aa: CASSSRDRENEQFF
j_call: TRBJ2-1
v_call: TRBV7-9

cdr3_aa: CASSTFSGANVLTF
j_call: TRBJ2-6
v_call: TRBV5-5

cdr3_aa: CASRLGQSSEKLFF
j_call: TRBJ1-4
v_call: TRBV2

cdr3_aa: CASSQGLNREQFF
j_call: TRBJ2-1
v_call: TRBV4-3

cdr3_aa: CASSQLAAYEQYF
j_call: TRBJ2-7
v_call: TRBV6-2/TRBV6-3

cdr3_aa: CASSYTSGITQETQYF
j_call: TRBJ2-5
v_call: TRBV6-5

cdr3_aa: CASSPDEGGYYSGELFF
j_call: TRBJ2-2
v_call: TRBV6-2/TRBV6-3

cdr3_aa: CASSLPKTYEQYF
j_call: TRBJ2-7
v_call: TRBV7-2

cdr3_aa: CASSATGGNQPQHF
j_call: TRBJ1-5
v_call: TRBV5-1

cdr3_aa: CASSLNAGPTYEQYF
j_call: TRBJ2-7
v_call: TRBV7-9

cdr3_aa: CATRSSGANVLTF
j_call: TRBJ2-6
v_call: TRBV19

cdr3_aa: CASSQDEEMNTEAFF
j_call: TRBJ1-1
v_call: TRBV3-1

cdr3_aa: CSVCTHGRDTQYF
j_call: TRBJ2-3
v_call: TRBV29-1

cdr3_aa: CASSRPQTGAYDGETQYF
j_call: TRBJ2-5
v_call: TRBV11-2

cdr3_aa: CASTLTAGGNYEQYF
j_call: TRBJ2-7
v_call: TRBV5-1

cdr3_aa: CASSTSGQAAYEQYF
j_call: TRBJ2-7
v_call: TRBV14

cdr3_aa: CASSLLNAGELFF
j_call: TRBJ2-2
v_call: TRBV7-2

cdr3_aa: CASSSSRGGPYEQYF
j_call: TRBJ2-7
v_call: TRBV4-3

cdr3_aa: CAISASGGAVQPQHF
j_call: TRBJ1-5
v_call: TRBV10-3

cdr3_aa: CASSLRGQAKNIQYF
j_call: TRBJ2-4
v_call: TRBV6-2/TRBV6-3

cdr3_aa: CSVDWGRVETQYF
j_call: TRBJ2-5
v_call: TRBV29-1

cdr3_aa: CASSQDNWVPLHF
j_call: TRBJ1-6
v_call: TRBV4-1

cdr3_aa: CSVVNAGNTEAFF
j_call: TRBJ1-1
v_call: TRBV29-1

cdr3_aa: CSALLAGFADTQYF
j_call: TRBJ2-3
v_call: TRBV20-1

cdr3_aa: CASRLQGEAFF
j_call: TRBJ1-1
v_call: TRBV12-3/TRBV12-4

cdr3_aa: CASSLRGRLSYEQYF
j_call: TRBJ2-7
v_call: TRBV5-1

cdr3_aa: CASSEMTSGDTQYF
j_call: TRBJ2-3
v_call: TRBV7-9

cdr3_aa: CASSPVASGQETQYF
j_call: TRBJ2-5
v_call: TRBV12-3/TRBV12-4

cdr3_aa: CASSVGGGGSETQYF
j_call: TRBJ2-5
v_call: TRBV9

cdr3_aa: CASSISGTGDNEQFF
j_call: TRBJ2-1
v_call: TRBV5-1

cdr3_aa: CASSWGGPGNNEQFF
j_call: TRBJ2-1
v_call: TRBV5-1

cdr3_aa: CASSLRTGQSNTGELFF
j_call: TRBJ2-2
v_call: TRBV5-4

cdr3_aa: CASSDIAGGGGVTQYF
j_call: TRBJ2-3
v_call: TRBV19

cdr3_aa: CASSPRGTGVSGGEQYF
j_call: TRBJ2-7
v_call: TRBV7-9

cdr3_aa: CAWGQGAGELFF
j_call: TRBJ2-2
v_call: TRBV30

cdr3_aa: CSARDLRGGPDTQYF
j_call: TRBJ2-3
v_call: TRBV20-1

cdr3_aa: CASSQGGYFRGANVLTF
j_call: TRBJ2-6
v_call: TRBV4-1

cdr3_aa: CSASSGRITETQYF
j_call: TRBJ2-5
v_call: TRBV20-1

cdr3_aa: CATSRETQRSNQPQHF
j_call: TRBJ1-5
v_call: TRBV15

cdr3_aa: CASSHPGIGELFF
j_call: TRBJ2-2
v_call: TRBV7-9

cdr3_aa: CSVETGAFF
j_call: TRBJ1-1
v_call: TRBV29-1

cdr3_aa: CASSQNSGQGTYEQYF
j_call: TRBJ2-7
v_call: TRBV27

cdr3_aa: CASSEMGQGRTEAFF
j_call: TRBJ1-1
v_call: TRBV6-1

cdr3_aa: CASSTLAVSYNEQFF
j_call: TRBJ2-1
v_call: TRBV6-1

cdr3_aa: CASSLGGLGKDTQYF
j_call: TRBJ2-3
v_call: TRBV7-2